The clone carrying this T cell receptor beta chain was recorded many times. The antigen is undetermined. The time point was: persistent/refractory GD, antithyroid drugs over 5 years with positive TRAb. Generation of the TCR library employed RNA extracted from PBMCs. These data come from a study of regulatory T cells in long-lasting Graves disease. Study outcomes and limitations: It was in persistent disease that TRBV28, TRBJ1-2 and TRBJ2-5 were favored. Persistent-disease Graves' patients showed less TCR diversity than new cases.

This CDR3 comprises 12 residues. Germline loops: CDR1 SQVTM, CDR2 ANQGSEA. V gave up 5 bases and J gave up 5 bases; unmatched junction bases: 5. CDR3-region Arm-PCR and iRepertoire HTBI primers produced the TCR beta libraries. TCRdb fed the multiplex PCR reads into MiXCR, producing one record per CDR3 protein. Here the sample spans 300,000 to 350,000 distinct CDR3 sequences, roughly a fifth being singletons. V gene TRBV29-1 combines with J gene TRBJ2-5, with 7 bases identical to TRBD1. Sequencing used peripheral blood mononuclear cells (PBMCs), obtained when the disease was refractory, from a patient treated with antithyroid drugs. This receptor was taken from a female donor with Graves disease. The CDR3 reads CSVRQGRETQYF. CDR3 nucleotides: TGCAGCGTTAGACAGGGTCGGGAGACCCAGTACTTC.